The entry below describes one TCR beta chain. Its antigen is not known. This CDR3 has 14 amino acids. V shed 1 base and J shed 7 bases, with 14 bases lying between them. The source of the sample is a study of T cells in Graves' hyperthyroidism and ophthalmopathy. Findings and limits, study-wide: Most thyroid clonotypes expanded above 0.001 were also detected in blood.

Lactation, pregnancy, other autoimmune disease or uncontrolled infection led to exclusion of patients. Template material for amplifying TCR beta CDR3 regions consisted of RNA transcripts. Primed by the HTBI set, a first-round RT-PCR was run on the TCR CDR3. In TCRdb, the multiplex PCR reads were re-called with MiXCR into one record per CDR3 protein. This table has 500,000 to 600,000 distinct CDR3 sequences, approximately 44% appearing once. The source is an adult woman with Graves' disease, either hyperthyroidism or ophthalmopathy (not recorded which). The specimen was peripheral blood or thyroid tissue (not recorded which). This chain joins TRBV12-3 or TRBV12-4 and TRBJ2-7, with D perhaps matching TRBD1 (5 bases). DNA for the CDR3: TGTGCCAGCAGTTTAGTGGTGGGGCCCGGAGAGCAGTACTTC. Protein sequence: CASSLVVGPGEQYF.